This T cell receptor (beta chain) was sequenced for a study of blood T cell repertoires in COVID-19. On the study more broadly: The origin of the acute and convalescent COVID-19 samples was the United States, Italy and Spain. The cDNA or gDNA used as material had been derived from T cells, B-cell-depleted T cells, or PBMCs.

In the original analysis: Amplification of reference gene primers provided the estimated nucleated cell counts. TCRdb keeps only in-frame clones here, not all; method: immunoSEQ multiplex PCR. The DNA was the basis for D and trimming; V, J and clone size are from that table. This sample has approximately 170,000 clones, with roughly 85% found just once. The germline V gene has CDR1 MGHRA and CDR2 YSYEKL. The CDR3 extends over 15 amino acids. V was shortened by 0 bases and J by 9 bases, with 15 bases between the two germline ends. The chain has TRBV4-1 and TRBJ1-5; D is perhaps TRBD1 (5 bases). The source is a woman older than 75 with acute or convalescent COVID-19. The sample comprised peripheral blood. This CDR3 reads CASSQDGRVIGPQHF. The CDR3 nucleotides are TGCGCCAGCAGCCAAGATGGCAGGGTTATAGGGCCCCAGCATTTT.